This entry lists 6 T cell receptor beta chains sequenced from one sample in a study of shared clonotypes between healthy human individuals. Sequenced by immunoSEQ multiplex PCR; TCRdb stores in-frame clones only, minus some. The sample records about 1,900,000 clones, over 85% being singletons. Naive CD8 cells lacked CD45RO, underwent positive selection for CCR7 and left out terminally differentiated effector memory CD45RA+ cells. Sequencing was carried out using naive CD8+ T cells sorted from blood. These receptors came from a man between 18 and 29 years old in good health.

This rearrangement joins TRBV6-5 to TRBJ1-5; D ambiguous. CDR3 length: 14 residues. Germline V gene lookup returns CDR1 MNHEY and CDR2 SVGAGI. Trimming took off 5 bases at V and 6 bases at J, with 14 bases between the two ends. The CDR3 spells CASSPGVDTQPQHF. The CDR3 DNA reads as TGTGCCAGCAGTCCCGGGGTGGATACTCAGCCCCAGCATTTT.

The J gene is TRBJ1-5, the V gene TRBV27; weak D call: TRBD1 (6 bases). The CDR3 extends over 15 amino acids. V shed 3 bases and J shed 4 bases, with 13 bases lying between them. Germline values: CDR1 MNHEY, CDR2 SMNVEV (reference sequence). The CDR3 coding sequence is TGTGCCAGCAGTTTTAACGGGGGCACGAATCAGCCCCAGCATTTT. This encodes CASSFNGGTNQPQHF.

J is TRBJ2-3 and V is TRBV13, with 7 bases that match TRBD1. Germline assignment: CDR1 PRHDT and CDR2 FYEKMQ (reference sequence). The CDR3 spans 15 residues. The V gene end was trimmed by 3 bases and the J gene end by 1 base; junction bases not matched to a gene: 4. CDR3 sequence reads: CASSFYDRGTDTQYF. The CDR3 DNA follows: TGTGCCAGCAGCTTTTACGACAGGGGCACAGATACGCAGTATTTT.

The chain combines TRBV6-6 with TRBJ1-1, with unresolved D. This CDR3 is built from 14 residues. Germline CDR1 MNHNY, CDR2 SVGAGI (reference sequence). Between the trimmed V and J ends, which lost 0 bases and 5 bases, there was a span of 10 bases. For the CDR3, the DNA is TGTGCCAGCAGTTACTCCTCATTCTCGACTGAAGCTTTCTTT. Encoded protein: CASSYSSFSTEAFF.

This sequence joins TRBV7-9 and TRBJ1-1; a weak D match, TRBD1 (5 bases). Deletions cut 5 bases from V and 6 bases from J, with 19 bases between. This CDR3 has 15 amino acids. Per germline, CDR1 SEHNR and CDR2 FQNEAQ (reference sequence). This CDR3 is CASSPNAGSGAEAFF. The CDR3 nucleotides read TGTGCCAGCAGCCCAAATGCGGGGTCGGGGGCTGAAGCTTTCTTT.

J is TRBJ2-7 and V is TRBV29-1; 12 nucleotides agree with TRBD1. Germline V gene lookup returns CDR1 SQVTM and CDR2 ANQGSEA. V shed 0 bases and J 6 bases; nucleotides not matched to a gene: 9. CDR3 length equals 16 residues. CDR3 in DNA: TGCAGCGTTGAAGATCTGGGAGGGACAGGGGGCGTCGAGCAGTACTTC. This translates into CSVEDLGGTGGVEQYF.